One and the same sample provided the 28 T cell receptor beta chains below, sequenced in a study of T cell repertoires in cytomegalovirus infection (dated by TCRdb to between 2018 and 2021). No antigen has been assigned to these receptors. The data were produced on an Illumina HiSeq 1500. The public reads were reprocessed in TCRdb via fastp at Q25 and MiXCR, keeping in-frame beta chains. Rows with one shared CDR3 protein collapse into an entry with the most common genes and DNA. In all, the sample holds roughly 120,000 distinct CDR3 sequences, and 10% of those were seen once. Around a third of the sample belongs to the ten largest clones. The sample was PBMCs, sequenced either directly or after in vitro stimulation (not recorded which). These receptors originate from a human donor in good health (CMV status not recorded). Some clones in this sample may be carry-over from other donors' samples.

The table lists this clonotype with many counts. The chain recombines TRBV11-2 with TRBJ1-5, with TRBD1 as a possible D gene (5 bases). Germline V CDR1 and CDR2: SGHAT, FQNNGV. The CDR3 spans 15 residues. Trimming left V 3 bases short and J 3 bases short, with 12 bases between. CDR3 protein: CASSLGGSINQPQHF. In nucleotides, the CDR3 is TGTGCCAGCAGCTTGGGGGGGTCCATCAATCAGCCCCAGCATTTT.

This clonotype was recorded many times. This sequence joins TRBV12-3 or TRBV12-4 and TRBJ2-7; D might be TRBD2 (7 bases). This CDR3 spans 15 amino acids. Trimming removed 5 bases from V and 3 bases from J, with 17 bases in between. For the CDR3, the DNA is TGTGCCAGCAGTACGGGGGGCAGGGGCATCTACGAGCAGTACTTC. It is translated as CASSTGGRGIYEQYF.

This CDR3 reads CASRDSSGNTIYF. The CDR3 region has the DNA TGTGCCAGCAGAGACAGCTCTGGAAACACCATATATTTT. This chain connects TRBV2 to TRBJ1-3, with D maybe TRBD1 (5 bases). Germline V gene sequence: CDR1 SNHLY, CDR2 FYNNEI. The CDR3 has 13 residues. V dropped 6 bases and J dropped 0 bases, with 6 bases sitting between them.

This clonotype was picked up a small number of times. The chain combines TRBV5-1 with TRBJ2-7; a possible D gene is TRBD1 (6 bases). The V end lost 3 bases, the J end lost 3 bases, and 10 bases lay between the germline ends. This CDR3 is 13 amino acids long. Looked up from germline, CDR1 is SGHRS and CDR2 is YFSETQ. CDR3 in DNA: TGCGCCAGCAGCTGGGACACCTACTACGAGCAGTACTTC. Amino acids: CASSWDTYYEQYF.

Ten or more counts support this clonotype. CDR3 sequence: CASSLVVGEQFF. The CDR3 DNA reads TGTGCCAGCAGCTTAGTGGTCGGGGAGCAGTTCTTC. The V and J genes are TRBV7-6 and TRBJ2-1; no reliable D call. CDR3 length equals 12 residues. V gave up 1 base and J gave up 10 bases, with 8 bases separating them. Germline CDR1 is SGHVS and CDR2 is FNYEAQ.

This clonotype has a count of ten or more. V gene TRBV14 combines with J gene TRBJ1-6; D is ambiguous. The CDR3 has 14 residues. Per germline, CDR1 SGHDN and CDR2 FVKESK. Trimming left V 3 bases short and J 11 bases short, with 14 bases between. CDR3 residues: CASSQTGSIPPLHF. CDR3 sequence (DNA): TGTGCCAGCAGCCAGACCGGGAGTATCCCACCCCTCCACTTT.

The rearrangement links TRBV14 to TRBJ1-5; the D gene is possibly TRBD1 (5 bases). CDR1 is SGHDN and CDR2 is FVKESK in the germline V gene. V was shortened by 0 bases and J by 6 bases, with 6 bases between the two germline ends. The CDR3 contains 13 residues. The DNA of the CDR3 is TGTGCCAGCAGCCAAGACGGGGGTCAGCCCCAGCATTTT. Translated: CASSQDGGQPQHF. Full variable domain (rest looked up from reference TRBV14 and TRBJ1-5): EAGVTQFPSHSVIEKGQTVTLRCDPISGHDNLYWYRRVMGKEIKFLLHFVKESKQDESGMPNNRFLAERTGGTYSTLKVQPAELEDSGVYFCASSQDGGQPQHFGDGTRLSIL.

There are a few counts of this clonotype. The gene calls are TRBV4-3 and TRBJ2-1; 9 bases fit TRBD2. Germline V gives CDR1 LGHNA, CDR2 YSLEER. The CDR3 sequence is 14 residues long. V shed 4 bases, J shed 5 bases, and the junction held 3 bases outside the gene matches. CDR3 loop: CASSRGLAHNEQFF. CDR3 in DNA: TGCGCCAGCAGCCGAGGACTAGCGCACAATGAGCAGTTCTTC.

This clonotype occurred a few times. This sequence joins TRBV6-2 or TRBV6-3 and TRBJ1-5, with TRBD1 identical over 8 bases. From germline, CDR1 is MNHEY and CDR2 SVGEGT. This CDR3 has 17 residues. The trim removed 2 bases at V and 3 bases at J, leaving 9 bases unmatched. The CDR3 spells CASSYRRDRGFNQPQHF. The DNA of the CDR3 is TGTGCCAGCAGTTACCGACGTGACAGGGGATTCAATCAGCCCCAGCATTTT.

The sample holds many counts of this clonotype. The genes are TRBV28 and TRBJ1-5, with D perhaps TRBD1 (6 bases). V lost 6 bases and J lost 3, with 18 bases in between. Germline CDR1 and CDR2: MDHEN and SYDVKM. The CDR3 is made up of 16 amino acids. The CDR3 DNA reads as TGTGCCAGCAGGACCGAGACCACAGGGATCAATCAGCCCCAGCATTTT. Its translation is CASRTETTGINQPQHF.

This clonotype was seen at least ten times. The chain carries TRBV19 and TRBJ2-7; TRBD1 aligns across 8 bases. The ends lost 4 bases at V and 6 bases at J; junction bases unmatched: 5. Germline-derived CDR1 and CDR2 are LNHDA and SQIVND (reference sequence). This CDR3 contains 13 residues. The CDR3 DNA reads TGTGCCAGTAGTACCGGACAGGGCAGCGAGCAGTACTTC. Its protein product is CASSTGQGSEQYF.

At least ten counts were recorded for this clonotype. This chain connects TRBV7-8 to TRBJ1-2; maybe TRBD1 (5 bases). V was cut by 7 bases and J by 4 bases, with 13 bases left in between. Germline V gives CDR1 SGHVS, CDR2 FQNEAQ. The CDR3 sequence is 13 residues long. CDR3 in DNA: TGTGCCAGCACCGAGGCCGGGACCTATGGCTACACCTTC. Translated, it gives CASTEAGTYGYTF.

This clonotype came up a few times. V gene TRBV6-5 combines with J gene TRBJ1-6, with a possible D match to TRBD1 (5 bases). Germline CDR1 and CDR2: MNHEY and SVGAGI. V dropped 6 bases and J dropped 8 bases, with 20 bases sitting between them. CDR3 length equals 16 residues. The CDR3 DNA reads as TGTGCCAGCAGACCTCGGGCGGGGCCGGCGGATTCACCCCTCCACTTT. Its translation: CASRPRAGPADSPLHF.

In its sample, this clonotype was seen many times. The CDR3 loop is CASSLYLRSYNSPLHF. CDR3 DNA sequence: TGTGCCAGCAGTTTGTATTTGAGGTCCTATAATTCACCCCTCCACTTT. The chain joins TRBV27 to TRBJ1-6; no definite D call. The V gene lost 3 bases and the J gene lost 1 base, with 10 bases spanning the gap. CDR3 length: 16 amino acids. Germline V lookup: CDR1 MNHEY, CDR2 SMNVEV (reference sequence).

There are many counts of this clonotype. The V and J genes are TRBV5-1 and TRBJ2-1; 9 bases line up with TRBD2. The CDR3 totals 15 residues. The ends lost 4 bases at V and 0 bases at J; junction bases unmatched: 2. Germline V CDR1 and CDR2: SGHRS, YFSETQ. CDR3 in amino acids: CASSHSGSSYNEQFF. The CDR3 coding sequence is TGCGCCAGCAGCCATAGCGGGAGCTCCTACAATGAGCAGTTCTTC.

J is TRBJ1-1 and V is TRBV19; 7 bases match TRBD1. The CDR3 is 15 residues long. With V trimmed by 5 bases and J by 6 bases, 12 bases remained unmatched. Germline assignment: CDR1 LNHDA and CDR2 SQIVND (reference sequence). Here the CDR3 reads CASSFNDRVGSEAFF. The CDR3 DNA is TGTGCCAGTAGTTTCAACGACAGGGTCGGCTCTGAAGCTTTCTTT.

This clonotype has at least ten counts. The junction does not match germline at one end; this may be a read error. The chain is built from TRBV7-2 and TRBJ2-5, with D unclear. Germline CDR1 reads SGHTA; CDR2 reads FQGNSA. The length of the CDR3 is 14 residues. CDR3 loop: CASSLVVAQEAQYF. DNA of the CDR3: TGTGCCAGCAGCTTAGTTGTAGCCCAAGAGGCCCAGTACTTC.

This clonotype was picked up a small number of times. The chain is built from TRBV28 and TRBJ1-1, with D tentatively TRBD1 (5 bases). This CDR3 is 12 amino acids long. Germline V gives CDR1 MDHEN, CDR2 SYDVKM. V lost 7 bases and J 8 bases, leaving 14 bases between the germline ends. The CDR3 coding sequence is TGTGCCAGCAAAAGGGGAATTTTGGAAGCTTTCTTT. It encodes CASKRGILEAFF.

This clonotype was seen only a few times. The rearrangement links TRBV7-4 to TRBJ1-4, with a weak D call TRBD1 (5 bases). Trimming took off 6 bases at V and 5 bases at J, with 16 bases between the two ends. Germline values: CDR1 SGHVT, CDR2 SQSDAQ. There are 15 residues in the CDR3. The CDR3 sequence is CASSSPGTENEKLFF. CDR3 sequence (DNA): TGTGCCAGCAGTTCCCCAGGGACGGAGAATGAAAAACTGTTTTTT.

This clonotype was seen at least ten times. This sequence joins TRBV6-6 and TRBJ2-6; 9 bases fit TRBD2. The CDR3 extends over 19 amino acids. Germline V lookup: CDR1 MNHNY, CDR2 SVGAGI (reference sequence). The trim removed 5 bases at V and 2 bases at J, leaving 13 bases unmatched. The CDR3 sequence: CASSPKSGLATTGANVLTF. DNA of the CDR3: TGTGCCAGCAGTCCCAAATCCGGACTAGCGACGACTGGGGCCAACGTCCTGACTTTC.

This clonotype was seen more than once but under ten times. At one of its ends the junction is not consistent with the germline gene, which may arise from a read error. The V and J genes are TRBV7-9 and TRBJ2-4; D possibly corresponds to TRBD1 (6 bases). The CDR3 extends over 12 amino acids. Germline CDR1 is SEHNR and CDR2 is FQNEAQ (reference sequence). CDR3 residues: CASTDMDQGQTF. The CDR3, as DNA: TGTGCCAGCACAGACATGGACCAGGGGCAGACCTTC.

J is TRBJ2-7 and V is TRBV7-2; 7 bases are a match to TRBD2. The germline V gene encodes CDR1 SGHTA and CDR2 FQGNSA. The length of the CDR3 is 14 residues. Unmatched junction bases numbered 7, after V lost 5 bases and J lost 3 bases. CDR3 protein: CASSPGSSGYEQYV. As DNA, the CDR3 is TGTGCCAGCAGCCCTGGGTCTAGCGGCTACGAGCAGTACGTC.

This clonotype has a count of ten or more. The V gene is TRBV2, the J gene TRBJ2-1; D uncertain. The CDR3 has 14 residues. Trimming took 5 bases from V and 0 from J, leaving 8 bases between them. Germline CDR1 is SNHLY and CDR2 is FYNNEI. CDR3 loop: CASSSSSSYNEQFF. The CDR3 DNA follows: TGTGCCAGCAGTTCATCGAGCTCCTACAATGAGCAGTTCTTC.

In its sample, this clonotype was seen many times. The chain is built from TRBV7-2 and TRBJ1-2, with a tentative D call TRBD1 (6 bases). Germline CDR1 SGHTA, CDR2 FQGNSA. The CDR3 sequence is 13 residues long. The V gene lost 2 bases and the J gene lost 7 bases, with 11 bases spanning the gap. The CDR3 sequence: CASSLSWTVGYTF. The CDR3 DNA is TGTGCCAGCAGCTTATCGTGGACAGTTGGCTACACCTTC.

This clonotype was counted at least ten times. The chain carries TRBV2 and TRBJ2-5; possibly TRBD1 for D (5 bases). Germline assignment: CDR1 SNHLY and CDR2 FYNNEI. The CDR3 has 12 amino acids. Trimming removed 0 bases at V and 12 bases at J, with 11 bases between. CDR3 DNA sequence: TGTGCCAGCAGTGAAGCGCCGAGACAGAAGTACTTC. This gives the protein CASSEAPRQKYF.

The V and J genes are TRBV12-5 and TRBJ2-1; D remains unclear. The germline V and J ends were trimmed by 6 bases and 5 bases, with 11 bases remaining between them. Germline V gene sequence: CDR1 LGHNT, CDR2 FRNRAP. This CDR3 comprises 13 residues. CDR3 residues: CASGQQKNNEQFF. The CDR3 nucleotides are TGTGCTAGTGGCCAGCAGAAAAACAATGAGCAGTTCTTC.

V usage is TRBV24-1 and J usage is TRBJ2-3; the D is unclear. Germline CDR1 reads KGHDR; CDR2 reads SFDVKD. The CDR3 length is 14 residues. The V end was cut by 4 bases, the J end by 1 base, with 8 bases between. DNA of the CDR3: TGTGCCACCAGTGACCAGTCCCGCACAGATACGCAGTATTTT. Residues: CATSDQSRTDTQYF.

This clonotype has a handful of counts. This chain uses TRBV6-1 with TRBJ1-6, with D unclear. V lost 5 bases and J lost 13, with 18 bases in between. The CDR3 consists of 14 residues. Germline CDR1 and CDR2: MNHNS and SASEGT. This CDR3 is CASSYSDGVSPLHF. DNA of the CDR3: TGTGCCAGCAGTTATTCGGACGGAGTCTCCCCCCTCCACTTT.